The 27 T cell receptor beta chains below were found in one sample sequenced in a study of T cell repertoires in cytomegalovirus infection. These receptors are not linked to any known antigen. TCRdb re-called the reads through MiXCR, storing one row per CDR3 protein. Seen here are around 770,000 distinct CDR3 sequences, under 35% observed once, and the top ten hold roughly 14%. Material: cultured CD8+ T cells from PBMCs, obtained from culture after CMV antigen stimulation. These receptors were obtained from a human donor in good health (CMV status not recorded). Some clones in this sample may be carry-over from other donors' samples.

The chain uses TRBV7-9 and TRBJ2-7; no clear D. From germline, CDR1 is SEHNR and CDR2 FQNEAQ (reference sequence). The CDR3 sequence is 13 residues long. The V end lost 1 base, the J end lost 11 bases, and 15 bases lay between the germline ends. The CDR3 is CASSLEDPYVEYV. The DNA for the CDR3 is TGTGCCAGCAGCTTAGAGGACCCCTATGTGGAGTACGTC.

The chain joins TRBV5-6 to TRBJ2-2; D not certain. Trimming cost V 6 bases and J 4 bases, with 13 bases left between them. The germline V gene has CDR1 SGHDT and CDR2 YYEEEE. This CDR3 region has 14 residues. In DNA form, the CDR3 reads TGTGCCAGCACCCCGATGGCTGGCACCGGGGAGCTGTTTTTT. Translated: CASTPMAGTGELFF.

This clonotype was picked up many times. This sequence joins TRBV7-6 and TRBJ2-3, with a possible D match to TRBD1 (5 bases). The germline V gene encodes CDR1 SGHVS and CDR2 FNYEAQ. The CDR3 is 13 amino acids. V lost 1 base, J lost 3 bases, and 5 bases lay in between. CDR3 amino acids: CASSLEGTDTQYF. The CDR3 bases are TGTGCCAGCAGCTTAGAGGGGACAGATACGCAGTATTTT. The entire variable domain, with the rest obtained from reference TRBV7-6 and TRBJ2-3, is as follows: GAGVSQSPRYKVTKRGQDVALRCDPISGHVSLYWYRQALGQGPEFLTYFNYEAQQDKSGLPNDRFSAERPEGSISTLTIQRTEQRDSAMYRCASSLEGTDTQYFGPGTRLTVL.

V and J are TRBV7-9 and TRBJ1-3, with D possibly being TRBD1 (5 bases). The CDR3 totals 12 residues. Germline V gene sequence: CDR1 SEHNR, CDR2 FQNEAQ (reference sequence). Between the trimmed V and J ends, which lost 10 bases and 4 bases, there was a span of 11 bases. In DNA, the CDR3 is TGTGCCACCAGAGACAGCGGAAACACCATATATTTT. It translates to CATRDSGNTIYF.

This clonotype was counted ten times or more. V usage is TRBV7-8 and J usage is TRBJ2-1; the match to TRBD2 covers 11 bases. V lost 6 bases, J lost 12 bases, and 4 bases stayed unmatched. The CDR3 has 12 residues. Germline V gene lookup returns CDR1 SGHVS and CDR2 FQNEAQ. The CDR3 DNA sequence: TGTGCCAGCAGGACACTAGCGGGGGCGCAGTTCTTC. Translation gives CASRTLAGAQFF.

This clonotype has a handful of counts. The chain combines TRBV7-8 with TRBJ1-1; D might be TRBD1 (5 bases). Germline CDR1 and CDR2: SGHVS and FQNEAQ. The CDR3 consists of 13 residues. V was clipped by 5 bases and J by 5 bases, with 12 bases between them. Here the CDR3 reads CASSPPGVTEAFF. For the CDR3, the DNA is TGTGCCAGCAGCCCGCCGGGGGTTACTGAAGCTTTCTTT.

This clonotype was seen more than once but under ten times. The chain joins TRBV27 to TRBJ2-5; 10 nucleotides align to TRBD1. In germline, CDR1 is MNHEY, CDR2 SMNVEV (reference sequence). CDR3 length: 17 amino acids. V lost 3 bases to trimming and J lost 6 bases; unmatched junction nucleotides: 13. Written as DNA, the CDR3 is TGTGCCAGCAGTTTCCTGCCGCCGGGACAGGGGAAAAAGACCCAGTACTTC. As protein: CASSFLPPGQGKKTQYF.

This clonotype was picked up many times. The chain couples TRBV12-3 or TRBV12-4 to TRBJ1-4; D may be TRBD1 (6 bases). This CDR3 has 17 amino acids. The ends were cut back, 3 bases at V and 1 base at J, with 15 bases in the middle. The CDR3, as DNA: TGTGCCAGCAGTTTCTTCACAAGGGGGGGAACTAATGAAAAACTGTTTTTT. Translated, it gives CASSFFTRGGTNEKLFF.

The chain recombines TRBV7-9 with TRBJ2-2; no definite D call. The germline V gene has CDR1 SEHNR and CDR2 FQNEAQ (reference sequence). V lost 2 bases and J lost 1, with 8 bases in between. This CDR3 region has 15 residues. The CDR3 is CASSLLGKNTGELFF. CDR3 nucleotides: TGTGCCAGCAGCTTATTAGGGAAGAACACCGGGGAGCTGTTTTTT. The whole variable domain, remainder taken from reference TRBV7-9 and TRBJ2-2, is DTGVSQNPRHKITKRGQNVTFRCDPISEHNRLYWYRQTLGQGPEFLTYFQNEAQLEKSRLLSDRFSAERPKGSFSTLEIQRTEQGDSAMYLCASSLLGKNTGELFFGEGSRLTVL.

Only a few counts were recorded for this clonotype. The gene calls are TRBV7-9 and TRBJ2-1; 10 bases line up with TRBD2. This CDR3 spans 19 amino acids. Germline-derived CDR1 and CDR2 are SEHNR and FQNEAQ (reference sequence). With 5 bases clipped from V and 3 bases from J, the junction kept 16 bases outside the gene matches. CDR3 nucleotide sequence: TGTGCCAGCAGCCTAAGAGGGCGCCAGCGGGGGGGCTTCTACAATGAGCAGTTCTTC. It specifies CASSLRGRQRGGFYNEQFF.

This clonotype was found a few times. The chain is built from TRBV10-1 and TRBJ1-1; D not certain. V lost 1 base and J lost 1, with 1 base in between. This CDR3 is 12 amino acids long. CDR1 is WNHNN, CDR2 SYGVQD, per germline (reference sequence). The CDR3 DNA is TGCGCCAGCAGTGAGTGGAACACTGAAGCTTTCTTT. It is translated as CASSEWNTEAFF.

The rearrangement links TRBV6-5 to TRBJ1-1; perhaps TRBD1 as D (5 bases). The length of the CDR3 is 15 residues. CDR1 is MNHEY and CDR2 is SVGAGI in the germline V gene. The V end lost 2 bases, the J end lost 4 bases, and 14 bases lay between the germline ends. The CDR3 coding sequence is TGTGCCAGCAGTTACCAGGCAGGGACGCGCACTGAAGCTTTCTTT. Protein product: CASSYQAGTRTEAFF.

This clonotype was counted between two and nine times. V gene TRBV27 combines with J gene TRBJ2-5; D is unclear. The germline CDR1 and CDR2 sequences are MNHEY and SMNVEV (reference sequence). The CDR3 contains 13 residues. V lost 1 base and J lost 5, with 8 bases in between. The CDR3 loop is CASSLYWSETQYF. CDR3 in DNA: TGTGCCAGCAGTTTATACTGGTCGGAGACCCAGTACTTC.

This clonotype was recorded at least ten times. This chain uses TRBV7-2 with TRBJ2-1; 8 bases fit TRBD2. Germline CDR1 is SGHTA and CDR2 is FQGNSA. The CDR3 has 15 amino acids. V lost 5 bases and J lost 2; bases outside the gene matches: 5. The CDR3 region is CASSPEAGAYNEQFF. CDR3 nucleotides: TGTGCCAGCAGCCCGGAAGCGGGGGCCTACAATGAGCAGTTCTTC.

The table lists this clonotype with a few counts. The CDR3 sequence is CASSQWGLYNEQFF. CDR3 coding DNA: TGTGCCAGCAGCCAATGGGGACTCTACAATGAGCAGTTCTTC. The rearrangement joins TRBV14 to TRBJ2-1; a weak D match, TRBD2 (6 bases). Trimming pared 2 bases from V and 3 bases from J, leaving 8 bases between. Germline V gene lookup returns CDR1 SGHDN and CDR2 FVKESK. CDR3 length: 14 residues.

This sequence joins TRBV20-1 and TRBJ2-1, with 15 bases aligning to TRBD2. Trimming cost V 6 bases and J 9 bases; bases outside gene matches: 12. CDR3 length equals 16 residues. Germline CDR1 is DFQATT and CDR2 is SNEGSKA (reference sequence). CDR3 DNA sequence: TGCAGTGCAAACGGACTAGCGGGGGGGCCTTTTAGTGAGCAGTTCTTC. This encodes CSANGLAGGPFSEQFF.

In regard to this clonotype: A much more abundant neighbour one base away suggests this may be a read error. The V gene is TRBV7-8, the J gene TRBJ2-1; 9 nucleotides agree with TRBD2. The germline V gene has CDR1 SGHVS and CDR2 FQNEAQ. The CDR3 runs to 15 residues. The CDR3 here is CASSFISGGYSEQFF. As DNA, the CDR3 is TGTGCCAGCAGCTTTATTAGCGGGGGATACAGTGAGCAGTTCTTC.

Only a few counts were recorded for this clonotype. The DNA of the CDR3 is TGTGCCAGCAGCTTACCGGGGGCCGGGGGCAATGAGCAGTTCTTC. Translated, it gives CASSLPGAGGNEQFF. This rearrangement joins TRBV7-8 to TRBJ2-1; the D gene could be TRBD1 or TRBD2 (6 bases each). The CDR3 is 15 amino acids. Trimming took 2 bases from V and 6 from J, leaving 14 bases between them. From germline, CDR1 is SGHVS and CDR2 FQNEAQ. The complete variable domain, with remaining parts taken from reference TRBV7-8 and TRBJ2-1, reads GAGVSQSPRYKVAKRGQDVALRCDPISGHVSLFWYQQALGQGPEFLTYFQNEAQLDKSGLPSDRFFAERPEGSVSTLKIQRTQQEDSAVYLCASSLPGAGGNEQFFGPGTRLTVL.

This clonotype was found a few times. The chain links TRBV7-9 to TRBJ2-2, with a possible D match to TRBD1 (5 bases). The CDR3 spans 16 residues. Germline V gives CDR1 SEHNR, CDR2 FQNEAQ (reference sequence). V was cut by 1 base and J by 0 bases, with 9 bases left in between. CDR3 bases: TGTGCCAGCAGCTTAGTCGGCAGGGCGAACACCGGGGAGCTGTTTTTT. It specifies CASSLVGRANTGELFF.

The chain joins TRBV6-2 or TRBV6-3 to TRBJ2-5, with D tentatively TRBD2 (5 bases). The ends were cut back, 2 bases at V and 3 bases at J, with 13 bases in the middle. The CDR3 runs to 15 residues. The V gene's germline CDR1 is MNHEY and CDR2 SVGEGT. The CDR3 nucleotides read TGTGCCAGCAGTTACGCAAAACGGGGTAAAGAGACCCAGTACTTC. Protein sequence: CASSYAKRGKETQYF.

V usage is TRBV15 and J usage is TRBJ2-3; 9 nucleotides agree with TRBD2. Germline assignment: CDR1 LNHNV and CDR2 YYDKDF (reference sequence). This CDR3 is 17 amino acids long. The junction had 9 bases not matched to a gene; V was cut back by 3 bases and J by 2 bases. Here the CDR3 DNA reads TGTGCCACCAGCAGCAGTGGCGGGGGGGCACCCACAGATACGCAGTATTTT. Its protein is CATSSSGGGAPTDTQYF.

This chain uses TRBV5-1 with TRBJ2-1, with D maybe TRBD1 (7 bases). The CDR3 extends over 15 amino acids. From germline, CDR1 is SGHRS and CDR2 YFSETQ. V lost 0 bases, J lost 4 bases, and 11 bases lay in between. Here the CDR3 DNA reads TGCGCCAGCAGCTTGGGCGGGACAGAGTACAATGAGCAGTTCTTC. Its protein is CASSLGGTEYNEQFF.

The chain employs TRBV28 and TRBJ1-1; D is unresolved. This CDR3 is built from 15 residues. Trimming stripped 2 bases from V and 4 bases from J, with 14 bases between. Looked up from germline, CDR1 is MDHEN and CDR2 is SYDVKM. CDR3 region: CASSLIPGLATEAFF. CDR3 sequence (DNA): TGTGCCAGCAGTTTAATCCCCGGGTTGGCCACTGAAGCTTTCTTT.

The J gene is TRBJ2-3, the V gene TRBV4-2; D uncertain. The germline V and J ends were trimmed by 0 bases and 0 bases, with 10 bases remaining between them. Germline values: CDR1 LGHNA, CDR2 YNFKEQ. The CDR3 runs to 16 residues. The CDR3 loop is CASSQEGSSSTDTQYF. CDR3 nucleotides: TGTGCCAGCAGCCAAGAGGGCAGCTCTAGCACAGATACGCAGTATTTT.

J is TRBJ1-2 and V is TRBV20-1; unclear D gene. The germline V and J ends were trimmed by 6 bases and 3 bases, with 14 bases remaining between them. Germline V gene sequence: CDR1 DFQATT, CDR2 SNEGSKA (reference sequence). The CDR3 runs 13 residues. In DNA form, the CDR3 reads TGCAGTGCCCGGCACTCGACGGACTATGGCTACACCTTC. As protein: CSARHSTDYGYTF.

This clonotype was detected many times. The V and J genes are TRBV7-2 and TRBJ2-7; D is uncertain. Germline assignment: CDR1 SGHTA and CDR2 FQGNSA. The ends were cut back, 1 base at V and 2 bases at J, with 12 bases in the middle. The CDR3 covers 15 residues. CDR3 bases: TGTGCCAGCAGCTTAGAGATCGCCCCTGCCTACGAGCAGTACTTC. Translation gives CASSLEIAPAYEQYF.

The chain combines TRBV7-9 with TRBJ2-5; TRBD1 is a possible D gene (6 bases). The length of the CDR3 is 12 residues. The V gene's germline CDR1 is SEHNR and CDR2 FQNEAQ (reference sequence). V lost 8 bases to trimming and J lost 3 bases, with 10 bases between them. The CDR3 sequence is CASGWTEETQYF. CDR3 sequence (DNA): TGTGCCAGCGGCTGGACAGAAGAGACCCAGTACTTC.